The clone carrying this T cell receptor (beta chain) was counted between two and nine times. The data were taken from a study of CD8+CD57+ T cells in acquired aplastic anemia. The study profiled TCR beta VDJ and CDR3 using genomic DNA as template. In TCRdb, the reads were re-called with MiXCR into one record per CDR3 protein. Of roughly 500,000 distinct CDR3 sequences detected, roughly a third appear once; the ten largest clones hold 0.82%. Trimming shortened V by 5 bases and J by 5 bases, and 11 bases separated the two germline ends. Germline CDR1 SGHTA, CDR2 FQGTGA. The CDR3 totals 13 residues. In patients chosen for sequencing, flow cytometry had shown CD8+CD57+ cell expansion.

The chain has TRBV7-3 and TRBJ2-3; D gene ambiguous. The origin of this receptor is a human donor with aplastic anemia. Sequencing was done on a sample of sorted CD4+, CD8+, or CD8+CD57+ T cells (not recorded which) from PBMCs. The CDR3 loop is CASSTDWVDTQYF. Written as DNA, the CDR3 is TGTGCCAGCAGCACAGACTGGGTAGATACGCAGTATTTT.